This T cell receptor beta chain was identified during a study of blood T cells in healthy people across ages. The overall study: With template switching, about one barcoded beta molecule was captured per two T cells. The study, taken as a whole, reports: A strong correlation was seen between TCR beta diversity and naive T cell percentage. Roughly linear declines in TCR beta diversity per million T cells occurred with age. Diversity estimates drawn from one million T cells were deemed underestimates.

A second about 7 to 12 cycle PCR used barcoded and J-beta primers. TCRdb ran MiXCR on the 5' RACE reads and lists one entry per CDR3 protein. The repertoire holds roughly 1.7 million distinct CDR3 sequences, around 36% seen once, with approximately 10% in the top ten. As for this clonotype: Antigen unknown.

V gave up 4 bases and J gave up 1 base, with 19 bases separating them. The CDR3 is made up of 17 amino acids. The germline V gene has CDR1 SGHTA and CDR2 FQGNSA. Sequenced: blood. This chain connects TRBV7-2 to TRBJ1-1; a possible D gene is TRBD1 (6 bases). The sequence was collected from a woman aged 30 to 39 in good health. The CDR3 region has the DNA TGTGCCAGCAGCTCCAAAGGGGGGGACCAGGGGAACACTGAAGCTTTCTTT. Its translation is CASSSKGGDQGNTEAFF.